The T cell receptor (beta chain) under discussion was sequenced for a study of shared clonotypes between healthy human individuals (dated by TCRdb to 2018 to 2020). Study-wide context: The cohort included three men and a couple of women between 18 and 49 years of age. The study deeply sequenced blood TCR repertoires of about 5 healthy adults to estimate repertoire size and the extent of clonotype sharing between individuals. To increase sequencing depth and limit assay-specific biases, different laboratories used diverse techniques to prepare libraries and sequence TCR repertoires. Between about 0.8 and 9.5 billion PBMCs per donor were obtained by leukapheresis. General conclusions and limits of the study: Sampling was restricted to blood, and TCR repertoires in tissues likely differ from the TCR repertoires found in blood. Because the study included only a small number of donors, the genetic and exposure-history diversity represented was limited. Pairwise subsampling led to the expectation that sequencing depth would affect the degree of clonotype sharing among donors.

Using the deep immunoSEQ assay, multiplex PCR amplified TCR CDR3 regions from genomic DNA. Extracted genomic DNA from each cell subset was spread evenly across all wells of several immunoSEQ 96-well plates, with each plate serving as a replicate. For unsorted PBMC, approximately 290 ng genomic DNA, equal to tens of thousands of T cell genomes, was loaded into each replicate PCR. Unsorted PBMC genomic DNA was sequenced across ten immunoSEQ deep assay plates. Purified libraries were measured with a Qubit 3.0 fluorometer, size-checked on a Bioanalyzer 2100, and measured again with the KAPA Library Quantification kit. Every immunoSEQ 96-well plate was sequenced on a separate single-read 150-cycle Illumina NextSeq 550 flow cell. Concerning the study's data processing: The immunoSEQ output contained only junctional sequences without quality scores, so filtering could not match that applied to full-length reads. Sequences were annotated with PyIR, a Python wrapper for IgBLAST v1.9, and V/J genes and CDR3 were assigned using IMGT germline references. Reads with weak V/J assignments (E-value above 1e-6), missing CDR3, stop codons, out-of-frame junctions, or ambiguous translated residues were removed. V3J clonotypes were defined by identical inferred V gene, J gene, and CDR3 amino acid sequence. The percentage overlap between two repertoires was calculated by dividing the number of shared unique clonotypes by the size of the smaller repertoire. RTK rarefaction, the Chao1 estimator, and Recon v2.1 estimates of unobserved clonotypes were used to assess repertoire richness. The table was pulled from immuneACCESS by TCRdb, which kept in-frame rearrangements only. Such tables lose some clones; where checked, under half of the loss comes from unresolved V genes, and the rest has no known cause. V, J and clone size are taken as reported in that table, and D and trimming were inferred from the DNA itself. Across this sample there are 530,000 or so clones, with about 80% seen only once. Of the sample, approximately 13% is held by the ten largest clones.

The CDR3, from cysteine to phenylalanine, totals 13 residues. Only the CDR3 part of the read is kept: 39 bases, read in frame from the first base. CDR1 MNHNS and CDR2 SASEGT were looked up in the germline V gene. V loses 10 bases of germline sequence and J loses 6 bases, and the interval between the two ends is 15 bases. The donors were healthy, HIV-negative adults who had no recently reported acute infections or vaccinations. All donors were Caucasian adults living in Nashville, Tennessee, USA. In the unsorted samples, roughly 90 million PBMCs were counted, and genomic DNA was extracted using the QIAamp DNA Blood Mini kit. Blood was obtained by leukapheresis, after which PBMCs were separated by Ficoll-Histopaque density gradient centrifugation and cryopreserved in liquid nitrogen vapor phase. Concerning this clone itself: Its recognized antigen is unknown. It has no much larger one-base neighbor in the sample; base qualities were not kept.

The receptor was derived from a woman in her thirties or forties in good health. Some clones in this sample may be carry-over from other donors' samples. Sequenced: PBMCs. The chain couples TRBV6-1 to TRBJ2-2, and the D gene may be TRBD2, 6 bases matching. The DNA sequence is given as TGTGCCATCAGGGTCGCGGGGTCCGGGGAGCTGTTTTTT. Its protein reads: CAIRVAGSGELFF.